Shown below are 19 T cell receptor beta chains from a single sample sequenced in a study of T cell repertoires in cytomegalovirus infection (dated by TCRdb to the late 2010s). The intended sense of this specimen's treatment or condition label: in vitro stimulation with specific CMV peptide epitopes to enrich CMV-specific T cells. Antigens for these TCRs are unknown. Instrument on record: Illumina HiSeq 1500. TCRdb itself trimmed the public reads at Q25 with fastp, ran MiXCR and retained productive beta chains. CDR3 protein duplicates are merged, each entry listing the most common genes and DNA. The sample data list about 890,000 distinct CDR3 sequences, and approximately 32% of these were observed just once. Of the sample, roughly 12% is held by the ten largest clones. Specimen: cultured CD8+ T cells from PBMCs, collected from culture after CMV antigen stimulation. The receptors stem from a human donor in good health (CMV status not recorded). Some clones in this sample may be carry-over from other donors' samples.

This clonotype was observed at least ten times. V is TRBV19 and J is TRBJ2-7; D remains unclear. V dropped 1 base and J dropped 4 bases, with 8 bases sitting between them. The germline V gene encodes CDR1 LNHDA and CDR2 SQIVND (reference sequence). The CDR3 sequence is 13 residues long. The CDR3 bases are TGTGCCAGTAGTATAGGCGAAGGGTACGAGCAGTACTTC. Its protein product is CASSIGEGYEQYF.

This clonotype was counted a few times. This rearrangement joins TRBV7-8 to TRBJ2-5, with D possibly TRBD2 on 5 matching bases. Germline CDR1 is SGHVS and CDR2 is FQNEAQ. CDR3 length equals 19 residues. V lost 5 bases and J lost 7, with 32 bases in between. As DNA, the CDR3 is TGTGCCAGCAGCCCTTTCGCCGGCGGGCGGGCGTCGCCCTTAGCGACCCAGTACTTC. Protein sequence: CASSPFAGGRASPLATQYF. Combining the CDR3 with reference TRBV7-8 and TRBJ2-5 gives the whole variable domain GAGVSQSPRYKVAKRGQDVALRCDPISGHVSLFWYQQALGQGPEFLTYFQNEAQLDKSGLPSDRFFAERPEGSVSTLKIQRTQQEDSAVYLCASSPFAGGRASPLATQYFGPGTRLLVL.

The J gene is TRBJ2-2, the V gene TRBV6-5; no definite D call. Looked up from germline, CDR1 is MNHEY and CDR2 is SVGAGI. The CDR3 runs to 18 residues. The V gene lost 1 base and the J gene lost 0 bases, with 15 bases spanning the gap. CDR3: CASSYYLVPPPNTGELFF. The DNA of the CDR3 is TGTGCCAGCAGTTACTACCTGGTTCCACCGCCGAACACCGGGGAGCTGTTTTTT.

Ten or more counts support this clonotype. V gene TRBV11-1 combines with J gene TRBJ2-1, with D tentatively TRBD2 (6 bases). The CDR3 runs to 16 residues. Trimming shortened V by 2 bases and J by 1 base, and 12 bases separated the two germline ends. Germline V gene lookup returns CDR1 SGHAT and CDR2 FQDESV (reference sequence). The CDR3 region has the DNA TGTGCCAGCAGCTTATCTCCGGGGGAATCCTACAATGAGCAGTTCTTC. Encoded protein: CASSLSPGESYNEQFF. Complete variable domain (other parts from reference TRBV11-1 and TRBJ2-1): EAEVAQSPRYKITEKSQAVAFWCDPISGHATLYWYRQILGQGPELLVQFQDESVVDDSQLPKDRFSAERLKGVDSTLKIQPAELGDSAMYLCASSLSPGESYNEQFFGPGTRLTVL.

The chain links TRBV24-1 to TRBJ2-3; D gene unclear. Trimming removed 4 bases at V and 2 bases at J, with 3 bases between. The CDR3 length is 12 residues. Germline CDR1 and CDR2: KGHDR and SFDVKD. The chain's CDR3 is CATSDPTDTQYF. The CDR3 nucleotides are TGTGCCACCAGTGACCCCACAGATACGCAGTATTTT.

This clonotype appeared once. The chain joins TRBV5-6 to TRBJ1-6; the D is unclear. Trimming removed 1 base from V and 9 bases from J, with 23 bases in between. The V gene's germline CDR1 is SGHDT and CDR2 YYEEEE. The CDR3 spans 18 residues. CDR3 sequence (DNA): TGTGCCAGCAGCTTGAGGCGGATGACTCTAACCTTACCTTCACCCCTCCACTTT. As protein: CASSLRRMTLTLPSPLHF.

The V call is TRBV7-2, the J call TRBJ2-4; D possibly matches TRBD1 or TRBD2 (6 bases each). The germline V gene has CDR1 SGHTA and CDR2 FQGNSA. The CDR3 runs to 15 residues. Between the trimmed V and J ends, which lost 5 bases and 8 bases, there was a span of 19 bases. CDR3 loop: CASSRQIGGRDIQYF. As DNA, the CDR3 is TGTGCCAGCAGCCGCCAAATCGGGGGCAGGGACATTCAGTACTTC.

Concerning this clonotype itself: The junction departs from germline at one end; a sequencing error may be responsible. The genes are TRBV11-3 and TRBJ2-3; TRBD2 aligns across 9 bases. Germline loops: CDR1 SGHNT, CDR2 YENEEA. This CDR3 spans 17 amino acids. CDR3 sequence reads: CASSSDLAGSSTDPQYF. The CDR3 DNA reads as TGTGCCAGCAGCTCTGATCTAGCGGGGTCTAGCACAGATCCGCAGTATTTT.

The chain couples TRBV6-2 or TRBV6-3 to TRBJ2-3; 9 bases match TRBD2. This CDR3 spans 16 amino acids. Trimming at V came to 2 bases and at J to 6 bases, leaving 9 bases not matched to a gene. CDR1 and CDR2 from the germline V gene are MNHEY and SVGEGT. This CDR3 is CASSYVTSGEGDTQYF. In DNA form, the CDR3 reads TGTGCCAGCAGTTACGTGACTAGCGGAGAAGGGGATACGCAGTATTTT.

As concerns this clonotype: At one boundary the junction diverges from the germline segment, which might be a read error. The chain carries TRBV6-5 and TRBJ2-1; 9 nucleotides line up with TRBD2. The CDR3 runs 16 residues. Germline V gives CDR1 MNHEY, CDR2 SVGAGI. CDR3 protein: CASSYGGTSSYNEQFF. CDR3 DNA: TGTGCCAGCAGTTACGGGGGGACTAGCTCCTACAATGAGCAGTTCTTT.

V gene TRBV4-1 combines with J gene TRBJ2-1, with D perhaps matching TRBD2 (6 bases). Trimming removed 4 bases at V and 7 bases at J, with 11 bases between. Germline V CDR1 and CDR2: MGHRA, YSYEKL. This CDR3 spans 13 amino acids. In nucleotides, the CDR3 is TGCGCCAGCAGCCGGACCGCGGGGAATGAGCAGTTCTTC. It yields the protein CASSRTAGNEQFF.

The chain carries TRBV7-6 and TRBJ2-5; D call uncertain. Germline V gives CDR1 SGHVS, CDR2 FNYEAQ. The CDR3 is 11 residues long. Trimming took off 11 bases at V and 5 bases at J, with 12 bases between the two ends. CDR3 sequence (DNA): TGTGCCCGTGAGGTTGGGGAGACCCAGTACTTC. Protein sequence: CAREVGETQYF. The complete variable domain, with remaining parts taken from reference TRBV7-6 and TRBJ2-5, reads GAGVSQSPRYKVTKRGQDVALRCDPISGHVSLYWYRQALGQGPEFLTYFNYEAQQDKSGLPNDRFSAERPEGSISTLTIQRTEQRDSAMYRCAREVGETQYFGPGTRLLVL.

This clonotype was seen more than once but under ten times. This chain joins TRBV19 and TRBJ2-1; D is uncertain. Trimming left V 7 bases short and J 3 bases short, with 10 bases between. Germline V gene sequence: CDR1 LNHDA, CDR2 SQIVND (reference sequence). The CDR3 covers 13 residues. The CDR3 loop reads CASTPPNYNEQFF. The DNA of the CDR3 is TGTGCCAGTACTCCCCCGAACTACAATGAGCAGTTCTTC.

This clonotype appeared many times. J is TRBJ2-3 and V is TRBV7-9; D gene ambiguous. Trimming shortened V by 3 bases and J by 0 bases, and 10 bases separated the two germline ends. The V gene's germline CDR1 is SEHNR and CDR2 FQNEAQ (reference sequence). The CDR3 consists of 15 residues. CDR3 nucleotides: TGTGCCAGCAGCTTGGCGATCCTAAGCACAGATACGCAGTATTTT. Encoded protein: CASSLAILSTDTQYF.

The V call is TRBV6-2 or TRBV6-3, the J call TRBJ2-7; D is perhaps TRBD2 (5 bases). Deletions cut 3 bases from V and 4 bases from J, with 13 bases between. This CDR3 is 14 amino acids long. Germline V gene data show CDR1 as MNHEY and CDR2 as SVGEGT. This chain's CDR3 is CASSYKIANYEQYV. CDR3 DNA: TGTGCCAGCAGTTATAAGATAGCGAATTACGAGCAGTACGTC.

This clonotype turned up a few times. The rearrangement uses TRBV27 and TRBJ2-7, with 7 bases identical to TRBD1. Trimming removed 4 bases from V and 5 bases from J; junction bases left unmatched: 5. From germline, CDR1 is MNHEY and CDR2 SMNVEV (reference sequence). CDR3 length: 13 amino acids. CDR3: CASSSQGPHEQYF. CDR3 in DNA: TGTGCCAGCAGTTCACAGGGGCCCCACGAGCAGTACTTC.

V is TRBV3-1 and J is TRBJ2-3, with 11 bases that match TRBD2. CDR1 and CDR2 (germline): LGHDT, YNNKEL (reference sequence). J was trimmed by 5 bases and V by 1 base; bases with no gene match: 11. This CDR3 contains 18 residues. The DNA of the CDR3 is TGTGCCAGCAGCCAAGTGGGCTTAGCGGGGGGGCTGGAAGATACGCAGTATTTT. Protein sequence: CASSQVGLAGGLEDTQYF.

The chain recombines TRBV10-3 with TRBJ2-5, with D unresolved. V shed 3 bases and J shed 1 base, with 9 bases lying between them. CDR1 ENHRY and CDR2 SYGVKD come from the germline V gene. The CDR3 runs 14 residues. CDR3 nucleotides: TGTGCCATCAGTGATACCGGCATCCAAGAGACCCAGTACTTC. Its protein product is CAISDTGIQETQYF.

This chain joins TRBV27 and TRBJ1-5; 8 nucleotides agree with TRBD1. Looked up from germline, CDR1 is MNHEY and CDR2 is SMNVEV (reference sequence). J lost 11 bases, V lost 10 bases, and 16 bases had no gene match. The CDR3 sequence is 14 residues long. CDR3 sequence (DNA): TGTGCCACCGCAGGCACAGGGGGTTTTACGACCCAGCATTTT. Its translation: CATAGTGGFTTQHF.